This T cell receptor (beta chain) was identified in a study of T-cell memory formation after mild COVID-19. Study-wide findings and caveats: From day 15 to 85, contracting clones were balanced between CD4 and CD8, whereas later expanders leaned toward CD4+. Memory from before infection featured some responding clones, which suggests cross-reactive memory joined.

The CDR3 runs 15 residues. Germline V CDR1 and CDR2: MNHEY, SVGEGT. Germline trimming cut 6 bases from V and 7 bases from J; bases unmatched to any gene: 9. A word on this clonotype: What it binds is unknown.

Barcoded TCR alpha and TCR beta cDNA libraries with UMIs came from 5'RACE using constant-segment primers. TCRdb re-called the 5' RACE reads through MiXCR, storing one row per CDR3 protein. The repertoire holds around 5,000 distinct CDR3 sequences, with under 55% as singletons. This chain links TRBV6-2 or TRBV6-3 with TRBJ2-1, with TRBD2 matching over 10 bases. The sequencing input was PBMCs or a T cell subset sorted from them (not recorded which). This sequence originates from an adult who had mild COVID-19 (a few samples of this study predate the infection). Cell type and time point are not known. The CDR3 nucleotides read TGTGCCAGCAGACCCCCGGGACTAGCGAATAATGAGCAGTTCTTC. It is translated as CASRPPGLANNEQFF.